This T cell receptor (beta chain) stems from a study of blood T cell repertoires in COVID-19. Study summary: The cDNA or gDNA used as material had been derived from T cells, B-cell-depleted T cells, or PBMCs.

Seattle researchers signed up patients amid active infection and tracked them longitudinally. Per the original data handling: Quantification of nucleated cells was approximated via reference gene primer amplification. Data came from immunoSEQ multiplex PCR; TCRdb stores just in-frame clones and leaves some out. The DNA was the basis for D and trimming; V, J and clone size are from that table. The sample lists 200,000 to 250,000 clones, about 81% occurring once. A few counts support this clone. The length of the CDR3 is 15 residues. CDR1 is SGHTA and CDR2 is FQGNSA in the germline V gene. The germline V and J ends were trimmed by 5 bases and 4 bases, with 15 bases remaining between them.

The V and J genes are TRBV7-2 and TRBJ1-3; D possibly corresponds to TRBD1 (5 bases). The sequence came from a woman in her 70s with COVID-19, enrolled during active disease. Sequencing input: peripheral blood. The CDR3 here is CASSVEKGKGNTIYF. CDR3 DNA sequence: TGTGCCAGCAGCGTAGAGAAGGGGAAGGGAAACACCATATATTTT.